The rows below give T cell receptor beta chains drawn from one sample of a study of chemoradiotherapy in HPV16-positive cancers. Measured with immunoSEQ multiplex PCR; TCRdb has only the in-frame clones, and not every one. Found here are about 5,400 clones, approximately 89% of them singletons; the top ten hold around 2%. This material consisted of blood, taken from a patient who underwent chemoradiotherapy. The origin of the receptors is a human donor with HPV-associated anogenital cancer. The conserved cysteine and the conserved F or W are not part of the CDR3 here. Not every row has a clone size; where given, it reads once, few, many or a size class.

TRBJ1-1	TRBV14	-	12	ASSQVAEGTEAF
TRBJ2-5	TRBV10-3	-	13	AISNHQGDQETQY
TRBJ2-3	TRBV5-8	-	14	ASSPEASGFTDTQY
TRBJ2-2	TRBV7-3	once	12	ASALAGVGGELF
TRBJ1-1	TRBV5-1	-	13	ASSLGQTGGTEAF
TRBJ2-5	TRBV18	-	15	ASSPSQTSGGSETQY
TRBJ1-3	TRBV9	-	12	ASSGPGQGHTIY
TRBJ2-2	TRBV28	-	13	ASSQQGTGSRELF
TRBJ2-7	TRBV10-3	-	15	AIGALTGGSNSYEQY
TRBJ2-2	TRBV7-2	-	13	ASSEVGGAAGELF
TRBJ1-4	TRBV23-1	-	11	ASSREGWEKLF
TRBJ1-1	TRBV6-5	-	13	ASRLRGQTNTEAF
TRBJ2-5	TRBV4-1	-	13	ASSPILGRQETQY
TRBJ2-7	TRBV15	-	12	ATSRDKGSYEQY
TRBJ2-7	TRBV19	once	12	ASSLTSGGAEQY
TRBJ1-3	TRBV6-5	-	14	ASSYTTGQGGNTIY
TRBJ1-6	TRBV19	-	13	ASSTGDFYNSPLH
TRBJ1-5	TRBV7-6	once	14	ASSFGTGGSGQPQH
TRBJ2-3	TRBV2	-	13	ASLAGGWGTDTQY
TRBJ1-1	TRBV25-1	-	11	ASRGVGDTEAF
TRBJ1-6	TRBV6-5	-	12	ASSPAGYNSPLH
TRBJ2-1	TRBV7-2	once	12	ASSPRDSYNEQF
TRBJ2-3	TRBV10-3	-	10	AISRATDTQY
TRBJ2-7	TRBV4-3	-	13	ASSQETGGYYEQY
TRBJ2-3	TRBV10-3	-	13	AISELSKGLDTQY
TRBJ1-6	TRBV7-9	-	12	ASSSGQNNSPLH
TRBJ2-5	TRBV9	-	9	ASGTGETQY
TRBJ2-1	TRBV9	-	16	ASSLTSILAGGLNEQF
TRBJ2-1	TRBV18	-	14	ASSPSGGSSDNEQF
TRBJ1-6	TRBV7-8	-	15	ASSLEMGRKDNSPLH
TRBJ2-7	TRBV5-1	-	13	ASSRSGGGVNEQY
TRBJ2-1	TRBV5-6	few	13	ASSLGGGANNEQF
TRBJ2-7	TRBV6-5	-	12	ASRRDRATYEQY
TRBJ2-5	TRBV7-2	-	12	ASSFNRAAETQY
TRBJ1-2	TRBV9	-	13	ASSLTTGGIYGYT
TRBJ1-2	TRBV30	-	12	AWSPQGGSGGYT
TRBJ2-2	TRBV5-1	-	13	ASSLEARETGELF
TRBJ2-1	TRBV7-3	-	11	ASSLRPGDEQF
TRBJ1-1	TRBV6-1	-	12	ASTEGVENTEAF
TRBJ2-1	TRBV5-1	-	14	ASSLGTSGRYNEQF
TRBJ2-7	TRBV7-9	few	11	ASSSGQGHEQY
TRBJ2-6	TRBV7-6	-	17	ASSTWGARTAHGANVLT
TRBJ2-7	TRBV11-2	-	12	ASSPELGTYEQY
TRBJ1-2	TRBV5-1	-	11	ASSLGEADGYT
TRBJ2-1	TRBV10-3	-	12	AISGSGSYNEQF
TRBJ2-1	TRBV7-9	-	12	ASRGQPITNEQF
TRBJ1-1	TRBV14	few	13	ASSRLDRSNTEAF
TRBJ1-2	TRBV6-6	-	11	ASNDGAARGYT
TRBJ2-7	TRBV29-1	few	14	SVEDQGPSGSYEQY
TRBJ1-5	TRBV13	-	13	ASSLRVGSNQPQH
TRBJ2-7	TRBV13	-	14	ASSLGRWDSSYEQY
TRBJ2-2	TRBV4-1	-	13	ASSRGGQGTGELF
TRBJ1-4	TRBV5-1	-	12	ASSPGQGGEKLF